This record covers a single T cell receptor (beta chain). The method was immunoSEQ multiplex PCR; TCRdb's version includes in-frame clones alone and lacks a portion of them. The data contain about 39,000 clones, 75% to 85% of them singletons. The sample belongs to a study of chemoradiotherapy in HPV16-positive cancers. The CDR3 contains 16 residues. Looked up from germline, CDR1 is SGHVS and CDR2 is FQNEAQ. Trimming at V came to 7 bases and at J to 4 bases, leaving 11 bases not matched to a gene. This specimen consisted of blood, obtained from a patient who underwent chemoradiotherapy. The chain carries TRBV7-8 and TRBJ2-2; 8 nucleotides line up with TRBD2. The TCR was taken from a human donor with HPV-associated anogenital cancer. CDR3 region: CASTTRPRGGTGELFF. DNA for the CDR3: TGTGCCAGCACCACCCGCCCCCGGGGGGGCACCGGGGAGCTGTTTTTT.